Below, 21 T cell receptor beta chains from the same sample are listed, as sequenced in a study of blood T cell repertoires in COVID-19. TCRdb's table, derived via immunoSEQ multiplex PCR, lists solely in-frame clones and lacks some. The sample yields roughly 230,000 clones, 65% to 90% seen once. The source material was peripheral blood. Receptors were obtained from a woman aged 45-65 years with acute or convalescent COVID-19.

This chain connects TRBV30 to TRBJ1-3; D is possibly TRBD1 (5 bases). The CDR3 consists of 13 residues. Germline CDR1 is GTSNPN and CDR2 is SVGIG (reference sequence). Trimming left V 3 bases short and J 6 bases short, with 12 bases between. This chain's CDR3 is CAWSYSRENTIYF. CDR3 DNA: TGTGCCTGGAGCTATTCCAGGGAAAACACCATATATTTT.

This clone showed up just a few times. The V gene is TRBV20-1, the J gene TRBJ2-7; possible D gene TRBD1, 6 bases. Deletions cut 3 bases from V and 0 bases from J, with 9 bases between. The CDR3 is made up of 13 amino acids. Germline CDR1 reads DFQATT; CDR2 reads SNEGSKA (reference sequence). CDR3 sequence (DNA): TGCAGTGCTAGTGGACAGACCTCCTACGAGCAGTACTTC. Translation gives CSASGQTSYEQYF.

This clone was seen a few times. The chain has TRBV5-1 and TRBJ2-1, with TRBD2 matching over 11 bases. Per germline, CDR1 SGHRS and CDR2 YFSETQ. CDR3 length: 15 residues. V lost 2 bases, J lost 8 bases, and 6 bases stayed unmatched. DNA for the CDR3: TGCGCCAGCAGCTTCGGTAGCGGGGGGGTCTATGAGCAGTTCTTC. Translation: CASSFGSGGVYEQFF.

CDR3 nucleotides: TGTGCCAGCAGCGTCGGGGGGGAGGCCCCAGATACGCAGTATTTT. This translates into CASSVGGEAPDTQYF. The chain uses TRBV9 and TRBJ2-3, with 8 positions matching TRBD2. The V segment lost 2 bases and the J segment 4 bases; nucleotides outside the gene matches: 6. Germline values: CDR1 SGDLS, CDR2 YYNGEE. The CDR3 contains 15 residues.

V and J are TRBV5-4 and TRBJ1-1; possibly TRBD1 for D (6 bases). The germline V gene has CDR1 SGHNT and CDR2 YYREEE (reference sequence). This CDR3 comprises 13 residues. V lost 4 bases, J lost 0 bases, and 7 bases lay in between. CDR3 loop: CASSGGMNTEAFF. Written as DNA, the CDR3 is TGTGCCAGCAGCGGGGGCATGAACACTGAAGCTTTCTTT.

This clone occurred many times. This chain connects TRBV28 to TRBJ1-5, with D perhaps TRBD1 (5 bases). Deletions cut 4 bases from V and 0 bases from J, with 10 bases between. CDR1 is MDHEN and CDR2 is SYDVKM in the germline V gene. CDR3 length equals 15 residues. The CDR3, as DNA: TGTGCCAGCAGTTATACAGGATTTAGCAATCAGCCCCAGCATTTT. Its translation is CASSYTGFSNQPQHF.

This chain's CDR3 is CAISESTGRLQANVLTF. CDR3 sequence (DNA): TGTGCCATCAGTGAGTCGACAGGCCGCCTTCAGGCCAACGTCCTGACTTTC. This rearrangement joins TRBV10-3 to TRBJ2-6; D perhaps matches TRBD1 (6 bases). The V end was cut by 0 bases, the J end by 6 bases, with 15 bases between. The germline V gene has CDR1 ENHRY and CDR2 SYGVKD. This CDR3 comprises 17 residues.

The count of this clone is one. The chain carries TRBV24-1 and TRBJ2-2, with 11 positions matching TRBD1. This CDR3 spans 17 amino acids. V was pared by 3 bases and J by 8 bases, with 10 bases of the junction left unmatched. Germline values: CDR1 KGHDR, CDR2 SFDVKD. The CDR3 region is CATSDITGQGALGELFF. DNA of the CDR3: TGTGCCACCAGTGATATCACCGGACAGGGGGCTTTAGGGGAGCTGTTTTTT.

This clone occurred many times. The chain carries TRBV6-5 and TRBJ1-6, with 7 nucleotides matching TRBD1. This CDR3 has 14 amino acids. Per germline, CDR1 MNHEY and CDR2 SVGAGI. V was pared by 10 bases and J by 6 bases, with 9 bases of the junction left unmatched. The CDR3 nucleotides are TGTGCCATCACGCCGACAGGGACTAATTCACCCCTCCACTTT. It encodes CAITPTGTNSPLHF.

This CDR3 is CASRGLGQGTYEQYF. The DNA for the CDR3 is TGTGCCAGCAGGGGCCTGGGACAGGGCACCTACGAGCAGTACTTC. The chain couples TRBV11-2 to TRBJ2-7, with TRBD1 matching 9 bases. J gave up 2 bases and V 6 bases, and 8 bases lay outside the gene matches. This CDR3 contains 15 residues. Germline V gene lookup returns CDR1 SGHAT and CDR2 FQNNGV.

The chain joins TRBV10-3 to TRBJ2-7; possibly TRBD2 for D (6 bases). The CDR3 is 13 amino acids. V lost 6 bases and J 6 bases, leaving 15 bases between the germline ends. Per germline, CDR1 ENHRY and CDR2 SYGVKD. The DNA for the CDR3 is TGTGCCATCAGGGAATCGGGGGTTGGCGAGCAGTACTTC. This sequence encodes CAIRESGVGEQYF.

As to this clone: Germline is not matched at one junction end, which may reflect a read error. The gene calls are TRBV7-8 and TRBJ1-1; 8 bases are a match to TRBD1. The CDR3 length is 12 residues. Germline V lookup: CDR1 SGHVS, CDR2 FQNEAQ. The CDR3 reads CVSSLGDREAFF. As DNA, the CDR3 is TGTGTCAGCAGCCTAGGGGACAGGGAAGCTTTCTTT.

The chain recombines TRBV5-6 with TRBJ2-3; tentatively, D is TRBD1 (5 bases). V dropped 4 bases and J dropped 4 bases, with 10 bases sitting between them. Germline CDR1 reads SGHDT; CDR2 reads YYEEEE. There are 13 residues in the CDR3. This chain's CDR3 is CASSLGPADTQYF. CDR3 nucleotides: TGTGCCAGCAGCCTGGGGCCCGCAGATACGCAGTATTTT.

The V gene is TRBV7-9, the J gene TRBJ1-2; D may be TRBD1 (6 bases). Germline CDR1 is SEHNR and CDR2 is FQNEAQ (reference sequence). Trimming left V 4 bases short and J 2 bases short, with 14 bases between. The CDR3 has 15 amino acids. The CDR3 is CASSWGARGNYGYTF. The CDR3 DNA reads TGTGCCAGCAGCTGGGGAGCGAGGGGGAACTATGGCTACACCTTC.

In this sample, this clone turned up a few times. The chain joins TRBV7-9 to TRBJ1-5; 12 nucleotides line up with TRBD1. The CDR3 extends over 17 amino acids. From germline, CDR1 is SEHNR and CDR2 FQNEAQ (reference sequence). With 3 bases clipped from V and 3 bases from J, the junction kept 6 bases outside the gene matches. This CDR3 is CASSFHGTGGINQPQHF. Written as DNA, the CDR3 is TGTGCCAGCAGCTTTCACGGGACAGGGGGCATCAATCAGCCCCAGCATTTT. The full variable domain, in which reference TRBV7-9 and TRBJ1-5 provide the parts outside the CDR3, is DTGVSQNPRHKITKRGQNVTFRCDPISEHNRLYWYRQTLGQGPEFLTYFQNEAQLEKSRLLSDRFSAERPKGSFSTLEIQRTEQGDSAMYLCASSFHGTGGINQPQHFGDGTRLSIL.

This clone occurred a few times. This CDR3 is CASSGRGDGYGYTF. The CDR3 DNA is TGTGCCAGTAGCGGGAGGGGGGACGGCTATGGCTACACCTTC. The chain has TRBV19 and TRBJ1-2; TRBD1 might be the D (6 bases). The V and J ends lost 6 bases and 4 bases respectively, with 15 bases between them. The CDR3 sequence is 14 residues long. The germline V gene has CDR1 LNHDA and CDR2 SQIVND (reference sequence).

This clone appeared a single time. This sequence joins TRBV5-6 and TRBJ2-3; D is ambiguous. The CDR3 runs to 16 residues. The V and J ends lost 0 bases and 2 bases respectively, with 13 bases between them. In germline, CDR1 is SGHDT, CDR2 YYEEEE. The chain's CDR3 is CASSLGRRVLTDTQYF. The CDR3 DNA is TGTGCCAGCAGCTTGGGTCGTCGTGTTCTCACAGATACGCAGTATTTT.

This clone came up a few times. V usage is TRBV6-6 and J usage is TRBJ1-4; no clear D. The germline V gene encodes CDR1 MNHNY and CDR2 SVGAGI (reference sequence). The V end was cut by 10 bases, the J end by 7 bases, with 13 bases between. The CDR3 spans 12 residues. The CDR3 DNA is TGTGCCACTAGGCAGTCCGGTGAAAAACTGTTTTTT. Its translation is CATRQSGEKLFF.

The chain joins TRBV28 to TRBJ1-5, with TRBD1 matching over 9 bases. The CDR3 has 15 residues. The J segment lost 3 bases and the V segment lost 4 bases, leaving 4 bases of the junction unmatched. Germline CDR1 MDHEN, CDR2 SYDVKM. As DNA, the CDR3 is TGTGCCAGCAGTTCCGAACAGGGGGCCAATCAGCCCCAGCATTTT. Its translation is CASSSEQGANQPQHF.

V gene TRBV6-5 combines with J gene TRBJ2-7; 11 positions agree with TRBD2. Germline loops: CDR1 MNHEY, CDR2 SVGAGI. V trimming: 4 bases; J trimming: 0 bases; junction bases outside the gene matches: 5. The CDR3 consists of 16 residues. The CDR3 DNA follows: TGTGCCAGCAGTTTGGGACTAGCGGCAAGCTCCTACGAGCAGTACTTC. This sequence encodes CASSLGLAASSYEQYF.

The V gene is TRBV18, the J gene TRBJ1-2; the match to TRBD1 covers 7 bases. Germline V gene sequence: CDR1 KGHSH, CDR2 LQKENI. V was clipped by 3 bases and J by 4 bases; unmatched bases: 5. This CDR3 is built from 14 residues. CDR3 loop: CASSPDRAAYGYTF. The CDR3 DNA reads TGTGCCAGCTCACCTGACAGGGCCGCCTATGGCTACACCTTC.